This T cell receptor (beta chain) is from a study of shared clonotypes between healthy human individuals. In germline, CDR1 is SGHNT, CDR2 YYREEE (reference sequence). There are 17 residues in the CDR3. Germline trimming cut 1 base from V and 6 bases from J; bases unmatched to any gene: 12. This table comes from immunoSEQ multiplex PCR, and its TCRdb copy is limited to in-frame clones, with some not included. The sample contains a few million clones, under 97% of which appear only once. This chain joins TRBV5-4 and TRBJ2-1, with 8 nucleotides matching TRBD2. The TCR comes from a man aged 18 to 30 in good health. The source material was naive CD4+ T cells sorted from blood. Described subset: CD45RA+ positively selected. This chain's CDR3 is CASSLQSTSGGGNEQFF. The DNA for the CDR3 is TGTGCCAGCAGCTTGCAATCTACTAGCGGAGGGGGCAATGAGCAGTTCTTC.